Below are 10 T cell receptor beta chains sequenced from a single sample in a study of regulatory T cells in long-lasting Graves disease. Sequencing libraries for TCR beta were prepared with iRepertoire HTBI primers and Arm-PCR of CDR3 regions. TCRdb itself ran the multiplex PCR reads through MiXCR, one entry per CDR3 protein. The sample lists 400,000 to 500,000 distinct CDR3 sequences; 15% were seen once. Indicated time point: newly diagnosed GD, antithyroid drugs for less than 3 months. PBMC-derived RNA was used for the TCR library. These data also formed part of another study, on T cells in Graves' hyperthyroidism and ophthalmopathy.

This specimen was peripheral blood mononuclear cells (PBMCs), taken at new diagnosis, from a patient treated with antithyroid drugs. The receptor set was obtained from a woman aged 40 to 49 with Graves disease.

This clonotype was observed at least ten times. The chain links TRBV28 to TRBJ1-6, with D unclear. The CDR3 has 15 residues. V was cut by 7 bases and J by 14 bases, with 24 bases left in between. Germline V lookup: CDR1 MDHEN, CDR2 SYDVKM. The DNA of the CDR3 is TGTGCCAGCACCCTGGACTTCGCGGGAGCACCCTCCCTCCACTTT. Amino acid sequence: CASTLDFAGAPSLHF.

The J gene is TRBJ1-6, the V gene TRBV6-1; D remains ambiguous. CDR3 length equals 15 residues. The ends were cut back, 6 bases at V and 9 bases at J, with 18 bases in the middle. Germline lookup yields CDR1 MNHNS and CDR2 SASEGT. The CDR3 DNA is TGTGCCAGCAGCTCCCAGGTCGTCGGACTTTCACCCCTCCACTTT. It specifies CASSSQVVGLSPLHF.

This clonotype was seen at least ten times. V is TRBV11-2 and J is TRBJ2-7; TRBD2 might be the D (5 bases). The V gene's germline CDR1 is SGHAT and CDR2 FQNNGV. This CDR3 has 14 residues. The V end was cut by 4 bases, the J end by 3 bases, with 13 bases between. The CDR3 here is CASSSGGRLYEQYF. CDR3 DNA: TGTGCCAGCAGCTCGGGTGGGAGACTCTACGAGCAGTACTTC. The full variable domain, with the rest looked up from reference TRBV11-2 and TRBJ2-7, is EAGVAQSPRYKIIEKRQSVAFWCNPISGHATLYWYQQILGQGPKLLIQFQNNGVVDDSQLPKDRFSAERLKGVDSTLKIQPAKLEDSAVYLCASSSGGRLYEQYFGPGTRLTVT.

This clonotype was found many times. This chain links TRBV7-9 with TRBJ1-1; 7 bases line up with TRBD1. CDR1 and CDR2 (germline): SEHNR, FQNEAQ (reference sequence). The V gene end was trimmed by 7 bases and the J gene end by 0 bases; junction bases not matched to a gene: 5. The CDR3 is 14 residues long. CDR3 bases: TGTGCCAGCACCTTGGACAGGATGAACACTGAAGCTTTCTTT. Its translation is CASTLDRMNTEAFF.

A note on this clonotype: A read error likely explains this, since a far larger clone differs by one base. V gene TRBV12-3 or TRBV12-4 combines with J gene TRBJ2-1; either TRBD1 or TRBD2 may supply D (5 bases each). CDR3 size: 22 residues. CDR3 sequence (DNA): TGTGCCAGCAGCTTAGTAGGGGTAGACCCCGGGGTACGGAGACACTTCTACAATGAGCAGTTCTTC. Translation gives CASSLVGVDPGVRRHFYNEQFF.

V and J are TRBV13 and TRBJ2-3, with 9 bases matching TRBD2. The CDR3 is 14 residues long. The V segment lost 7 bases and the J segment 5 bases; nucleotides outside the gene matches: 7. Per the germline V gene, CDR1 is PRHDT and CDR2 is FYEKMQ (reference sequence). The CDR3 is CASTLAGGKDTQYF. The CDR3 DNA sequence: TGTGCCAGCACCCTTGCGGGAGGGAAAGATACGCAGTATTTT.

This CDR3 is CSARTGEVAGYTF. CDR3 nucleotide sequence: TGCAGTGCTAGGACAGGGGAAGTAGCTGGCTACACCTTC. The rearrangement joins TRBV20-1 to TRBJ1-2, with 8 bases matching TRBD1. Germline assignment: CDR1 DFQATT and CDR2 SNEGSKA (reference sequence). CDR3 length equals 13 residues. Trimming took 3 bases from V and 7 from J; bases not matched to a gene: 7.

This clonotype was detected only a few times. V and J are TRBV25-1 and TRBJ2-1; 7 positions match TRBD1. The germline V gene encodes CDR1 MGHDK and CDR2 SYGVNS. The CDR3 length is 16 residues. V shed 4 bases, J shed 0 bases, and the junction held 6 bases outside the gene matches. In DNA, the CDR3 is TGTGCCAGCAGTGCAGGGGGAACGAGCTCCTACAATGAGCAGTTCTTC. This translates into CASSAGGTSSYNEQFF.

The V gene is TRBV6-1, the J gene TRBJ2-3, with unresolved D. V was shortened by 5 bases and J by 4 bases, with 13 bases between the two germline ends. This CDR3 region has 14 residues. Per germline, CDR1 MNHNS and CDR2 SASEGT. For the CDR3, the DNA is TGTGCCAGCAGTCAACTGGGTCTTGCAGATACGCAGTATTTT. Residues: CASSQLGLADTQYF.

This chain uses TRBV28 with TRBJ2-2; D might be TRBD2 (6 bases). Trimming stripped 2 bases from V and 4 bases from J, with 14 bases between. This CDR3 comprises 16 residues. Germline lookup yields CDR1 MDHEN and CDR2 SYDVKM. The CDR3 region is CASSLIPTSTTGELFF. The CDR3 region has the DNA TGTGCCAGCAGTTTAATTCCTACTAGCACCACCGGGGAGCTGTTTTTT.